Included here is one T cell receptor (beta chain) sequence, with context. This clone has just a few counts. The antigen it binds to is not known. No per-base quality is available; no much larger clone lies one base away. These data belong to a study of cytomegalovirus exposure and HLA in healthy donors (dated by TCRdb to between 2016 and 2019). Context from the whole study: According to an earlier analysis of several hundred of the donors, about 190 million T cells yielded some 110 million unique TCR beta sequences and approximately 280 Gb of sequence data. Around 320 gigabases of sequencing data and 70 million to 100 million unique TCR sequences were included in an early release covering 550 to 800 HLA-typed donors. Of the 300 to 500 genotyped donors, 75% to 85% were placed in the genetic ancestry cluster associated with self-reported Caucasian donors. The aim of the study was to test whether cataloging public T cell receptors could identify signatures of past pathogen exposure. The T cell repertoires of under 750 subjects were profiled by immunosequencing and related to cytomegalovirus serostatus. Along with the approximately 700-subject first cohort, a separate validation cohort of roughly 110 different subjects was used. The study combined high-throughput TCR immunosequencing, statistical association of individual TCRs with disease status, and machine learning to predict cytomegalovirus infection status. In a later analysis, previously published TCR beta repertoires from 666 donors were re-analyzed and high-resolution HLA genotyping was added so that TCR occurrence patterns could be studied. Rather than drawing on any new phenotypic data, the later analysis identified candidate immune exposures from TCR beta sequences and the way those sequences occurred across donors. To decide whether each TCR beta V gene segment behaved as functional or pseudogenic, an earlier analysis of some 580 of the donors relied on high-throughput TCR beta sequencing. Donor age, sex, ethnicity and CMV serostatus were collected together with the repertoire data. A later genetic analysis took genome-wide SNP genotypes for about 65% of the 666 donors and used that subset as a discovery cohort. Every discovery cohort repertoire had been produced on one sequencing platform. Both class I and class II loci were covered by HLA typing, at four-digit resolution. The number of typed donors differed by locus: roughly 620-640 for A, B, C, DRB1 and DQB1; 522 for DQA1; around 580 for DPA1; and around 490 for DPB1. Four to six DR-DQ haplotypes were handled as single units for association and clustering, since linkage in the cohort was strong. On average, roughly 240,000 unique TCR beta nucleotide sequences were sequenced per donor among a few hundred genotyped donors of the cohort, with 15% to 20% of those sequences being non-productive.

V is clipped by 7 bases and J by 2 bases, and the sequence between their germline boundaries is 20 bases long. Sequences SQVTM (CDR1) and ANQGSEA (CDR2) are obtained from the germline V gene. Including the terminal cysteine and phenylalanine, the CDR3 comprises 15 residues. The retained sequence is limited to the CDR3, 45 bases, with the frame set at the first base. Study-wide findings and limitations: A total of roughly 160 TCR beta chains were listed by the study as associated with cytomegalovirus. Cytomegalovirus status was reported to be diagnosed by the classifier with high specificity and sensitivity in both the original and validation cohorts. Most CMV-associated TCR beta chains appeared to be HLA-restricted in a later analysis, and the HLA associations seemed to be driven largely by CMV exposure. Most TCR sequences were seen in very few donors, while some public TCRs were found in many individuals. In an earlier analysis of around 500 of the donors, most TCR beta V segments appeared in productive rearrangements about 87% or about 30% of the time, broadly matching IMGT annotations. In a later genetic analysis, fewer N-insertions in productive TCRs were reported among donors in an Asian-associated ancestry cluster than the approximately 670-donor mean. In a later analysis, HLA-associated TCR beta chains were found to be more clonally expanded and to have lower generation probabilities than equally common non-associated chains. At a false discovery rate of 0.05, a later analysis linked around 17,000 TCR beta sequences to specific HLA alleles. Sequencing depth was assumed to be roughly uniform across donors in the presence/absence analyses, though that assumption may not hold. This cohort had only TCR beta chains sequenced, and the lack of alpha or paired-chain data limited which features could be detected. A group of highly shared sequence variants was considered likely to be a technical artifact of the sequencing pipeline. In vitro tests confirmed that three of the cytomegalovirus-associated TCR beta chains recognize cytomegalovirus antigens. A further reported finding was that TCR beta sequences accurately predicted the HLA-A and HLA-B alleles for most subjects in the first cohort. Because the 87-base-pair reads could not distinguish some IMGT-functional V segments, including TRBV6-2 and TRBV6-3, those segments were excluded. The authors suggested that the approach could potentially be generalized to other disease states and immunological phenotypes. Because some donors lacked HLA typing at each locus, the association tests relied only on the typed subset. According to a later analysis, TCR association rates differed among HLA loci, with DRB1 alleles showing the most associated TCRs and HLA-C alleles showing the fewest. A later analysis reported that several top co-occurrence clusters appeared linked to parvovirus B19, influenza, CMV and Epstein-Barr virus. Linkage disequilibrium might explain the correlated functional status among segregating V segments, but an unknown experimental factor could not be excluded. The only immune exposure information available for the cohort was CMV serostatus. Because counts were too low, seventeen rarely observed V segments, including chromosome 9 orphons, were excluded from the earlier analysis of 587 of the donors. In a later genetic analysis, a missense DCLRE1C variant was associated with V-gene and J-gene trimming of TCR beta chains, and the association was replicated in an independent cohort. Assigning TCR associations to individual alleles was difficult when HLA alleles, especially DR and DQ, strongly co-occurred.

The cohort was made up of roughly 670 healthy bone marrow donors. At the time of sampling, every cohort member was nominally healthy, though immune exposures that went unrecorded were likely present. The donor was CMV seronegative and was included in the group of a few hundred seronegative cohort members. A peripheral blood sample was provided by each donor, and peripheral blood mononuclear cells were used for TCR beta sequencing. Genomic DNA was extracted from the blood cell samples with the Qiagen DNeasy Blood Extraction Kit. Library preparation was by the immunoSEQ multiplex PCR assay. For the multiplex PCR, a mixture combining 60 forward primers for TCR Vbeta segments and 13 reverse primers for TCR Jbeta segments was used. A multiplex PCR assay on genomic DNA amplified the CDR3 region of rearranged TCR beta genes. Amplified TCR beta libraries were sequenced as 87-base-pair reads on the Illumina HiSeq System. Per the original workflow: Across the 600 to 700 repertoires, a later analysis counted tens of millions of unique TCR beta chains, about 10 million of which were shared by at least two donors. Raw reads were error-corrected and collapsed into unique sequences by a nearest-neighbor algorithm in which closely related sequences were merged to remove PCR and sequencing errors. CDR3 sequences were aligned to IMGT reference sequences to assign V, D and J gene segments. For a sequence to be retained, a match of at least six nucleotides was required to both a V gene segment and a J gene segment. Rearrangements were called productive when the CDR3 lacked stop codons and stayed in frame with V and J; all others were non-productive. CDR3 was defined by IMGT convention, running from the second conserved V-encoded cysteine to the conserved J-encoded phenylalanine. Sequences without an unambiguous match to a single V gene segment were excluded from the earlier analysis of a few hundred of the donors. An earlier analysis of 587 of the donors called V segments functional above 56.7% productive rearrangements and segregating when the between-donor standard deviation exceeded 5%. A statistical classification framework was developed to diagnose cytomegalovirus status using the catalog of TCR beta chain sequences. In a later analysis, TCR nucleotide sequences were compared against IMGT/GENE-DB human TR gene sequences so that V and J genes could be assigned. A later analysis assigned CDR3 sequences and most-parsimonious VDJ recombination scenarios with the TCRdist pipeline. In a later analysis, every TCR beta chain was defined by the combination of its CDR3 amino acid sequence and its V-gene family, and reads without a unique V-gene family were dropped. As a way to deal with suspected cross-contamination and a sequencing artifact, a later analysis dropped 500 to 700 nucleotide sequences that were highly shared and had low generation probability. A later analysis calculated a clonal expansion index for each public chain from normalized within-repertoire ranks of inferred template counts. In a later analysis, generation probabilities were computed using a VDJ recombination model fitted to out-of-frame rearrangements, and the results were checked against IGoR. In a later analysis, hypergeometric tests were used to score TCR-TCR, TCR-HLA and TCR-CMV co-occurrence, with a repertoire-size bias correction applied to TCR pairs. To estimate false discovery rates, a later analysis permuted the HLA or CMV assignments 20 times. In a later analysis, co-occurring TCRs were grouped using DBSCAN, and TCRdist sequence similarity was added for clustering within HLA-allele-positive subsets. Repertoires with fewer than 30,000 or more than 120,000 public chains were left out of co-occurrence clustering, as were five repertoires with anomalous nucleotide sharing. As stored in TCRdb, this immuneACCESS dataset retains in-frame rearrangements with V and J assigned. A fraction of the clones does not appear; measured against another copy, unresolved V genes explain less than half of the discrepancy, and the remainder lacks a known reason. D and trimming come from the DNA, and the V and J calls and clone size come from that table. The sample has about 130,000 clones on record, 60% to 85% of them singletons. The top ten clones comprise about 1.5% of the sample.

The chain is assembled from TRBV29-1 and TRBJ1-2, with an unclear D gene assignment. The source material was PBMCs. The TCR was taken from a young woman in good health and CMV-seronegative. The CDR3 region has the sequence CSAGSAGRRNYGYTF. DNA sequence: TGCAGCGCCGGCTCGGCGGGCAGACGAAACTATGGCTACACCTTC.